This T cell receptor (beta chain) comes out of a study of cytomegalovirus exposure and HLA in healthy donors. Points from the study as a whole: By a later analysis, the bulk of CMV-associated TCR beta chains appeared HLA-restricted.

For this clone: Its antigen is not identified.

Germline assignment: CDR1 LNHDA and CDR2 SQIVND (reference sequence). This CDR3 is 14 amino acids long. V shed 1 base, J shed 4 bases, and the junction held 3 bases outside the gene matches. PCR used 60 Vbeta primers and 13 Jbeta primers. The method was immunoSEQ multiplex PCR; TCRdb's version includes in-frame clones alone and lacks a portion of them. The repertoire has around 240,000 clones, 82% of them found once; the top ten carry 5% to 6.5%. The clonotype was recovered from a woman aged 40 to 49 in good health and CMV-seropositive. The chain has TRBV19 and TRBJ1-1, with 7 positions matching TRBD1. Sequencing was carried out using PBMCs. CDR3 bases: TGTGCCAGTAGTATAGCAGGGGGGACCACTGAAGCTTTCTTT. Its translation is CASSIAGGTTEAFF.